The 9 T cell receptor beta chains presented below share a single source sample, sequenced in a study of PD-L1 blockade in urothelial cancer. Method: immunoSEQ multiplex PCR; TCRdb's copy keeps in-frame clones and lacks some. The sample includes around 2,500 clones, 35% to 45% of them seen just once. The sequencing used tumor tissue, collected before atezolizumab (anti-PD-L1) treatment. Receptors were obtained from a man between 60 and 75 years old with urothelial cancer.

This chain connects TRBV19 to TRBJ1-3; TRBD1 is a possible D gene (5 bases). Germline V CDR1 and CDR2: LNHDA, SQIVND (reference sequence). V shed 7 bases and J shed 0 bases, with 10 bases lying between them. The CDR3 length is 14 residues. The CDR3 region is CASIGTYSGNTIYF. The DNA for the CDR3 is TGTGCCAGTATTGGGACTTACTCTGGAAACACCATATATTTT.

The J gene is TRBJ2-7, the V gene TRBV14; D not resolved. V dropped 5 bases and J dropped 2 bases, with 13 bases sitting between them. CDR1 SGHDN and CDR2 FVKESK come from the germline V gene. There are 14 residues in the CDR3. The CDR3 region is CASSLRLGTYEQYF. CDR3 nucleotides: TGTGCCAGCAGCTTGCGACTGGGAACCTACGAGCAGTACTTC. Full variable domain (outside the CDR3, taken from reference TRBV14 and TRBJ2-7): EAGVTQFPSHSVIEKGQTVTLRCDPISGHDNLYWYRRVMGKEIKFLLHFVKESKQDESGMPNNRFLAERTGGTYSTLKVQPAELEDSGVYFCASSLRLGTYEQYFGPGTRLTVT.

The CDR3 loop reads CASLGFNPTDTQYF. The CDR3 nucleotides are TGTGCCAGTCTGGGTTTTAATCCCACAGATACGCAGTATTTT. The J gene is TRBJ2-3, the V gene TRBV28; D gene uncertain. The CDR3 loop spans 14 amino acids. V was trimmed by 9 bases and J by 2 bases, leaving 15 bases between them. Looked up from germline, CDR1 is MDHEN and CDR2 is SYDVKM. Full variable domain (rest looked up from reference TRBV28 and TRBJ2-3): DVKVTQSSRYLVKRTGEKVFLECVQDMDHENMFWYRQDPGLGLRLIYFSYDVKMKEKGDIPEGYSVSREKKERFSLILESASTNQTSMYLCASLGFNPTDTQYFGPGTRLTVL.

The chain links TRBV18 to TRBJ2-3; 9 nucleotides line up with TRBD2. This CDR3 spans 15 amino acids. Germline assignment: CDR1 KGHSH and CDR2 LQKENI. V lost 5 bases, J lost 0 bases, and 3 bases stayed unmatched. CDR3 amino acids: CASSGTSGSTDTQYF. The CDR3 nucleotides read TGTGCCAGCTCAGGAACTAGCGGGAGCACAGATACGCAGTATTTT. Drawing the rest from reference TRBV18 and TRBJ2-3, the complete variable domain is NAGVMQNPRHLVRRRGQEARLRCSPMKGHSHVYWYRQLPEEGLKFMVYLQKENIIDESGMPKERFSAEFPKEGPSILRIQQVVRGDSAAYFCASSGTSGSTDTQYFGPGTRLTVL.

V usage is TRBV6-8 and J usage is TRBJ2-5, with TRBD2 matching 13 bases. This CDR3 is 15 amino acids long. The germline V gene encodes CDR1 MNHGY and CDR2 SAAAGT. With 5 bases clipped from V and 6 bases from J, the junction kept 6 bases outside the gene matches. DNA for the CDR3: TGTGCCAGCAGTCTAACTAGCGGGGGGGCCCAGACCCAGTACTTC. As protein: CASSLTSGGAQTQYF.

The chain employs TRBV6-8 and TRBJ1-6; D possibly corresponds to TRBD1 (5 bases). V gave up 5 bases and J gave up 6 bases, with 17 bases separating them. The CDR3 has 16 amino acids. CDR1 and CDR2 (germline): MNHGY, SAAAGT. CDR3 nucleotides: TGTGCCAGCAGTGGGACTCCGGCAGAGGGTAATTCACCCCTCCACTTT. It specifies CASSGTPAEGNSPLHF.

This chain uses TRBV11-3 with TRBJ2-7; possibly TRBD2 for D (7 bases). CDR3 length equals 14 residues. Trimming stripped 4 bases from V and 6 bases from J, with 16 bases between. The germline V gene encodes CDR1 SGHNT and CDR2 YENEEA. CDR3 nucleotide sequence: TGTGCCAGCAGCTGGGGGCGCGGGGGAACCGAGCAGTACTTC. Amino acids: CASSWGRGGTEQYF.

This chain uses TRBV28 with TRBJ2-6; no clear D gene. Germline CDR1 is MDHEN and CDR2 is SYDVKM. CDR3 length: 15 amino acids. V was trimmed by 8 bases and J by 0 bases, leaving 11 bases between them. The CDR3 loop is CASENPNSGANVLTF. The CDR3 coding sequence is TGTGCCAGCGAAAACCCTAACTCTGGGGCCAACGTCCTGACTTTC.

CDR3 residues: CASSPRGTSWSPDEQYF. CDR3 DNA: TGTGCCAGCAGTCCCAGGGGGACTAGCTGGAGCCCAGACGAGCAGTACTTC. The chain employs TRBV9 and TRBJ2-7, with TRBD2 matching 9 bases. The CDR3 has 17 amino acids. Germline-derived CDR1 and CDR2 are SGDLS and YYNGEE. V lost 5 bases and J lost 5; bases outside the gene matches: 17. Filled out from reference TRBV9 and TRBJ2-7, the complete variable domain reads DSGVTQTPKHLITATGQRVTLRCSPRSGDLSVYWYQQSLDQGLQFLIQYYNGEERAKGNILERFSAQQFPDLHSELNLSSLELGDSALYFCASSPRGTSWSPDEQYFGPGTRLTVT.